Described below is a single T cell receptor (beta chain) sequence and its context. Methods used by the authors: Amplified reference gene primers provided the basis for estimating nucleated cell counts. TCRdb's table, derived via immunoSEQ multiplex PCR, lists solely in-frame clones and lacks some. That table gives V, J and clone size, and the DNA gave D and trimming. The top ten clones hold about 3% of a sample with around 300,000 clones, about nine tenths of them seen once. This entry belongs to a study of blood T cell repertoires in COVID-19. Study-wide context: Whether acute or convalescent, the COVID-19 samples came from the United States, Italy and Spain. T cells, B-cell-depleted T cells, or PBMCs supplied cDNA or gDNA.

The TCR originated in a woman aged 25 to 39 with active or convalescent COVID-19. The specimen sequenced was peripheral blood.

CDR3 sequence reads: CASSLMGGGPYEQYF. The CDR3 region has the DNA TGTGCCAGCAGCTTAATGGGCGGGGGACCCTACGAGCAGTACTTC. This sequence joins TRBV7-8 and TRBJ2-7, with 7 bases fitting TRBD2. CDR1 is SGHVS, CDR2 FQNEAQ, per germline. Trimming cost V 2 bases and J 2 bases; bases outside gene matches: 6. The CDR3 covers 15 residues.